This T cell receptor (beta chain) was sequenced for a study of T-cell reconstitution after alpha-beta-depleted transplantation in children. During its preparation, the TCRbeta library received unique molecular identifiers. TCRdb itself ran the PCR reads through MiXCR, one entry per CDR3 protein. The table has 250,000 to 300,000 distinct CDR3 sequences, nearly 8% seen once. This clonotype showed up many times. Its specificity is not known. The CDR3 is made up of 17 amino acids. V lost 3 bases, J lost 3 bases, and 21 bases lay in between. Overall study findings and caveats: The study reportedly traced alpha-beta T cells about two months after transplant to several hundred expanded graft clones. The origin of high day-60 TCRbeta diversity in some patients lay in surviving recipient T cells and thymic progenitors. A year had passed since transplant, and T-cell counts and diversity by then came mostly from newly produced T cells.

Material: peripheral blood, obtained 360 days after TCRalphabeta/CD19-depleted stem cell transplant. This chain connects TRBV12-3 or TRBV12-4 to TRBJ2-7; D might be TRBD1 (6 bases). The sequence derives from a female patient between 2 and 15 years old who had a stem cell transplant for Fanconi anemia, so the T cells may come from the graft donor. The CDR3 is CASSLTAPGHIRYEQYF. The CDR3 bases are TGTGCCAGCAGTTTGACAGCTCCGGGACACATCCGCTACGAGCAGTACTTC.